This T cell receptor (beta chain) was recovered during a study of blood T cell repertoires in COVID-19. At the level of the study: The United States, Italy and Spain provided the acute and convalescent COVID-19 samples. The cDNA or gDNA used as material had been derived from T cells, B-cell-depleted T cells, or PBMCs.

Unmatched junction bases numbered 10, after V lost 6 bases and J lost 6 bases. The CDR3 extends over 15 amino acids. The germline V gene has CDR1 MNHEY and CDR2 SVGAGI. Original processing methods: Amplification from reference gene primers served as the basis for estimated nucleated cell counts. Method: immunoSEQ multiplex PCR; TCRdb's copy keeps in-frame clones and lacks some. The DNA was the basis for D and trimming; V, J and clone size are from that table. The sample lists tens of thousands of clones; around nine tenths were seen once. The material sequenced was peripheral blood. The TCR sequence derives from a woman older than 75 with active or convalescent COVID-19. The genes are TRBV6-5 and TRBJ2-4, with 8 bases that match TRBD2. In DNA form, the CDR3 reads TGTGCCAGCAGACCCGGGGGGGGCGGAGGAAACATTCAGTACTTC. Protein sequence: CASRPGGGGGNIQYF.